The 7 T cell receptor beta chains in this list originate from one sample, sequenced in a study of radiation and T cells in renal cell carcinoma. Only in-frame clones appear in the TCRdb table, and some are missing; sequencing was by immunoSEQ multiplex PCR. The sample lists approximately 110,000 clones; approximately 82% were seen once. Time point meaning: baseline pretreatment blood. The treatment is: 15 Gy SBRT to primary tumor, nephrectomy 4 weeks later. Sequencing used blood, obtained from a patient whose treatment included radiotherapy and nephrectomy. These receptors were obtained from a woman aged 60 to 75 with renal cell carcinoma.

In its sample, this clone was seen a few times. The CDR3 bases are TGTGCCAGCAGTTCTCGACAGGCTGCTACCTACGAGCAGTACTTC. This encodes CASSSRQAATYEQYF. The genes are TRBV28 and TRBJ2-7; D is perhaps TRBD1 (6 bases). This CDR3 spans 15 amino acids. Trimming took off 4 bases at V and 2 bases at J, with 15 bases between the two ends. Looked up from germline, CDR1 is MDHEN and CDR2 is SYDVKM. The complete variable domain, with remaining parts taken from reference TRBV28 and TRBJ2-7, reads DVKVTQSSRYLVKRTGEKVFLECVQDMDHENMFWYRQDPGLGLRLIYFSYDVKMKEKGDIPEGYSVSREKKERFSLILESASTNQTSMYLCASSSRQAATYEQYFGPGTRLTVT.

The chain combines TRBV7-3 with TRBJ2-1, with 10 bases aligning to TRBD1. The CDR3 has 17 amino acids. Germline lookup yields CDR1 SGHTA and CDR2 FQGTGA. V lost 1 base to trimming and J lost 2 bases; unmatched junction nucleotides: 5. The CDR3 sequence: CASSLIGGTGAYNEQFF. In DNA, the CDR3 is TGTGCCAGCAGCTTAATAGGCGGGACAGGGGCCTACAATGAGCAGTTCTTC.

The chain is built from TRBV7-2 and TRBJ1-2; maybe TRBD1 (6 bases). There are 14 residues in the CDR3. Trimming left V 1 base short and J 7 bases short, with 13 bases between. From germline, CDR1 is SGHTA and CDR2 FQGNSA. The CDR3 loop is CASSLGQGRRGYTF. The CDR3 coding sequence is TGTGCCAGCAGCTTAGGCCAGGGGCGTCGTGGCTACACCTTC.

V and J are TRBV9 and TRBJ1-1; 10 bases fit TRBD1. Germline V gene lookup returns CDR1 SGDLS and CDR2 YYNGEE. The CDR3 extends over 15 amino acids. V lost 2 bases to trimming and J lost 3 bases; unmatched junction nucleotides: 4. CDR3 sequence (DNA): TGTGCCAGCAGCGTTCGGACAGGGGGGGACACTGAAGCTTTCTTT. It specifies CASSVRTGGDTEAFF.

The V and J genes are TRBV19 and TRBJ1-1; 7 bases line up with TRBD1. V was pared by 5 bases and J by 4 bases, with 7 bases of the junction left unmatched. The germline gives CDR1 LNHDA, CDR2 SQIVND (reference sequence). CDR3 size: 14 residues. CDR3 nucleotide sequence: TGTGCCAGTAGTTTCCTAGGGGGCGGCACTGAAGCTTTCTTT. It is translated as CASSFLGGGTEAFF.

J is TRBJ2-3 and V is TRBV5-1; 9 nucleotides line up with TRBD2. The J segment lost 6 bases and the V segment lost 4 bases, leaving 15 bases of the junction unmatched. The CDR3 runs 17 residues. Germline V gives CDR1 SGHRS, CDR2 YFSETQ. CDR3 sequence reads: CASSPYNERGVTDTQYF. The CDR3 DNA is TGCGCCAGCAGCCCGTACAACGAGCGGGGGGTAACGGATACGCAGTATTTT.

The chain links TRBV9 to TRBJ1-4; TRBD1 aligns across 7 bases. Trimming took 4 bases from V and 4 from J; bases not matched to a gene: 4. The CDR3 is 14 residues long. Germline V gives CDR1 SGDLS, CDR2 YYNGEE. The CDR3 DNA reads TGTGCCAGCAGCAGGGACAGCCTTAATGAAAAACTGTTTTTT. Encoded protein: CASSRDSLNEKLFF.